Presented here are 2 T cell receptor beta chains from one specimen sequenced in a study of cytomegalovirus exposure and HLA in healthy donors (dated by TCRdb to 2015 to 2018). The library was obtained by the immunoSEQ multiplex PCR assay. A mixture of 60 forward primers for TCR Vbeta segments and 13 reverse primers for TCR Jbeta segments was used in the multiplex PCR. In its TCRdb copy, this immuneACCESS table keeps in-frame sequences only and misses some clones. Where compared with another copy, unresolved V genes explain less than half of these, and the others have no known cause. Counted in this sample were 110,000 to 150,000 clones; around four fifths of them appeared once. The biggest ten clones account for approximately 2% of the sample. The sequenced material came from PBMCs. The receptors derive from a woman between 40 and 55 years old in good health and CMV-seronegative.

The V call is TRBV7-9, the J call TRBJ2-1; TRBD2 matches at 10 bases. Looked up from germline, CDR1 is SEHNR and CDR2 is FQNEAQ (reference sequence). The length of the CDR3 is 16 residues. The V gene end was trimmed by 2 bases and the J gene end by 10 bases; junction bases not matched to a gene: 11. CDR3 sequence: CASSLPRGRLAGEQFF. CDR3 nucleotide sequence: TGTGCCAGCAGCTTACCCAGGGGGCGACTAGCGGGCGAGCAGTTCTTC.

The CDR3 region is CASSSPGTGPYEQYF. In DNA, the CDR3 is TGTGCCAGCAGCTCCCCCGGGACAGGACCCTACGAGCAGTACTTC. The V call is TRBV7-8, the J call TRBJ2-7, with 8 bases matching TRBD1. V lost 4 bases to trimming and J lost 2 bases; unmatched junction nucleotides: 7. Germline V lookup: CDR1 SGHVS, CDR2 FQNEAQ. This CDR3 is 15 amino acids long.